These 9 T cell receptor beta chains were sequenced from one sample in a study of tumor and adjacent non-tumor tissue in lung cancer. A modified ARM-PCR protocol with three rounds of nested PCR amplified TCRbeta. TCRdb redid the calling of the multiplex PCR reads with MiXCR, one entry per CDR3 protein. The sample has under 75,000 distinct CDR3 sequences, less than 75% seen once. RNA was extracted from bulk tissue without any cell sorting. More than 3 cm separated this lung sample from the edge of the tumor. The sequencing input was distant non-tumor lung tissue. The receptors here all came from a woman aged 45-65 years with non-small cell lung cancer.

The sample holds many counts of this clonotype. J is TRBJ2-4 and V is TRBV20-1, with 7 bases lining up with TRBD1. V trimming: 6 bases; J trimming: 0 bases; junction bases outside the gene matches: 5. The CDR3 consists of 14 residues. From germline, CDR1 is DFQATT and CDR2 SNEGSKA (reference sequence). The CDR3 sequence is CSAKTGRAKNIQYF. In DNA, the CDR3 is TGCAGTGCCAAGACAGGGAGAGCCAAAAACATTCAGTACTTC.

The genes are TRBV11-2 and TRBJ2-3; a weak D match, TRBD1 (7 bases). V was cut by 7 bases and J by 14 bases, with 22 bases left in between. The CDR3 consists of 13 residues. Germline V gives CDR1 SGHAT, CDR2 FQNNGV. The CDR3 region has the DNA TGTGCCAGCAACGGAGGGGGCGCAGATAGGCGGTATTTT. It codes for CASNGGGADRRYF.

As for this clonotype: An end of the junction differs from the germline gene, which may be a read error. The chain recombines TRBV6-1 with TRBJ2-1; D unresolved. The CDR3 sequence is 17 residues long. Germline CDR1 MNHNS, CDR2 SASEGT. The CDR3 sequence is CASTSGVGNFSYNEQFF. As DNA, the CDR3 is TGTGCCAGCACCTCCGGCGTGGGCAACTTCTCCTACAATGAGCAGTTCTTT.

This clonotype was counted at least ten times. The chain is built from TRBV4-2 and TRBJ2-6, with 7 bases matching TRBD1. The trim removed 0 bases at V and 0 bases at J, leaving 5 bases unmatched. Germline loops: CDR1 LGHNA, CDR2 YNFKEQ. CDR3 length: 18 amino acids. CDR3 DNA: TGTGCCAGCAGCCAAGATCGAGGGGGCTTCTCTGGGGCCAACGTCCTGACTTTC. Translating gives CASSQDRGGFSGANVLTF.

Concerning this clonotype itself: The final CDR3 position lacks the conserved phenylalanine or tryptophan, pointing to a likely read error. V is TRBV10-1 and J is TRBJ2-1, with a weak D call TRBD1 (6 bases). CDR1 is WNHNN and CDR2 is SYGVQD in the germline V gene (reference sequence). The V end lost 5 bases, the J end lost 8 bases, and 25 bases lay between the germline ends. The CDR3 is 17 amino acids. The DNA for the CDR3 is TGCGCCAGCAGTCCGGACAGCGACTTTGGCGGTGGCTATGAGCAGTTCCTC. Encoded protein: CASSPDSDFGGGYEQFL.

Note on this clonotype: A much larger clone sits a single nucleotide away, making a read error possible. This chain uses TRBV5-6 with TRBJ1-2; the match to TRBD1 covers 8 bases. Germline V lookup: CDR1 SGHDT, CDR2 YYEEEE. V was pared by 3 bases and J by 4 bases, with 5 bases of the junction left unmatched. This CDR3 is built from 14 residues. The chain's CDR3 is CASSWTGFVYGYTF. CDR3 nucleotide sequence: TGTGCCAGCAGCTGGACAGGGTTCGTCTATGGCTACACCTTC.

Regarding this clonotype: A read error may explain this, as a much larger clone is one base away. The rearrangement links TRBV6-6 to TRBJ2-7; possible D gene TRBD1, 5 bases. CDR1 is MNHNY, CDR2 SVGAGI, per germline (reference sequence). The CDR3 is made up of 14 amino acids. CDR3 protein: CVSSPQSGLYEQYF. CDR3 coding DNA: TGTGTCAGCAGTCCCCAGTCAGGGCTCTACGAGCAGTACTTC.

The table lists this clonotype with many counts. The CDR3 region is CSVDRGRRNEQFF. The CDR3 nucleotides are TGCAGCGTTGATAGAGGGCGCAGGAATGAGCAGTTCTTC. This chain uses TRBV29-1 with TRBJ2-1, with D possibly matching TRBD2 (5 bases). This CDR3 has 13 amino acids. Per the germline V gene, CDR1 is SQVTM and CDR2 is ANQGSEA. Trimming cost V 3 bases and J 7 bases, with 13 bases left between them.

Notes on this clonotype: A junction boundary mismatches the germline segment, possibly from a read error. The rearrangement joins TRBV20-1 to TRBJ2-1, with 9 bases fitting TRBD2. The length of the CDR3 is 14 residues. The V gene's germline CDR1 is DFQATT and CDR2 SNEGSKA (reference sequence). DNA of the CDR3: TGCGGTGTTAGCGGGAGATGCTCCCACAATGAGCAGTTCTTC. Translation: CGVSGRCSHNEQFF.